The 10 T cell receptor beta chains below come from one sample, sequenced in a study of graft-versus-host responses after intestinal transplantation. Method: immunoSEQ multiplex PCR; TCRdb's copy keeps in-frame clones and lacks some. The sample gives 62,000 or so clones, roughly 90% of which show up once; roughly 1.5% is in the top ten. The material was PBMCs, obtained 26 days after transplant. All receptors derive from a human patient who received an intestinal transplant, so some T cells may come from the graft donor.

The J gene is TRBJ1-1, the V gene TRBV25-1; D is perhaps TRBD1 (6 bases). Trimming removed 5 bases at V and 1 base at J, with 11 bases between. Germline lookup yields CDR1 MGHDK and CDR2 SYGVNS. This CDR3 has 14 residues. As DNA, the CDR3 is TGTGCCAGCAGTCCGCGAGGGGGGAACACTGAAGCTTTCTTT. This encodes CASSPRGGNTEAFF.

The chain combines TRBV7-9 with TRBJ1-2, with 11 positions matching TRBD1. The CDR3 covers 14 residues. Germline loops: CDR1 SEHNR, CDR2 FQNEAQ (reference sequence). V shed 5 bases, J shed 3 bases, and the junction held 2 bases outside the gene matches. CDR3 DNA: TGTGCCAGCAGCCTGGGACAGGGGGACTATGGCTACACCTTC. This codes for CASSLGQGDYGYTF.

This rearrangement joins TRBV29-1 to TRBJ2-2; 9 bases line up with TRBD2. With V trimmed by 5 bases and J by 6 bases, 7 bases remained unmatched. Germline values: CDR1 SQVTM, CDR2 ANQGSEA. CDR3 length: 14 amino acids. The DNA of the CDR3 is TGCAGCGTTTTTGACGGGACTAGCTCCGGGGAGCTGTTTTTT. Protein product: CSVFDGTSSGELFF.

The chain couples TRBV6-5 to TRBJ2-3, with 8 bases aligning to TRBD1. Trimming cost V 10 bases and J 4 bases; bases outside gene matches: 13. The germline gives CDR1 MNHEY, CDR2 SVGAGI. The CDR3 is made up of 15 amino acids. CDR3 amino acids: CATLPGQGGSDTQYF. CDR3 in DNA: TGTGCCACCCTACCCGGACAGGGAGGATCAGATACGCAGTATTTT.

The J gene is TRBJ1-2, the V gene TRBV15; D unresolved. Germline V gives CDR1 LNHNV, CDR2 YYDKDF (reference sequence). The germline V and J ends were trimmed by 5 bases and 6 bases, with 22 bases remaining between them. This CDR3 spans 16 amino acids. CDR3 sequence reads: CATSPPSLGAEDGYTF. The CDR3 DNA is TGTGCCACCAGCCCGCCTTCCCTGGGCGCGGAGGATGGCTACACCTTC.

The V gene is TRBV9, the J gene TRBJ2-7; 7 bases line up with TRBD1. Unmatched junction bases numbered 7, after V lost 5 bases and J lost 5 bases. The CDR3 loop spans 13 amino acids. From germline, CDR1 is SGDLS and CDR2 YYNGEE. The DNA for the CDR3 is TGTGCCAGCAGTACCGGGACAGCTGACGAGCAGTACTTC. Translating gives CASSTGTADEQYF.

This clone appeared once. The CDR3 bases are TGTGCCAGCTCACCGATCACAGCTCGAGCTAACTATGGCTACACCTTC. Its translation is CASSPITARANYGYTF. J is TRBJ1-2 and V is TRBV18; D unresolved. Per germline, CDR1 KGHSH and CDR2 LQKENI. The V gene lost 3 bases and the J gene lost 0 bases, with 14 bases spanning the gap. The CDR3 covers 16 residues.

The gene calls are TRBV7-9 and TRBJ2-2; 8 bases fit TRBD1. This CDR3 comprises 17 residues. Germline V gene lookup returns CDR1 SEHNR and CDR2 FQNEAQ (reference sequence). V trimming: 5 bases; J trimming: 1 base; junction bases outside the gene matches: 9. This CDR3 reads CASSPTGVWENTGELFF. CDR3 in DNA: TGTGCCAGCAGCCCGACAGGGGTCTGGGAGAACACCGGGGAGCTGTTTTTT.

V gene TRBV4-3 combines with J gene TRBJ2-1, with 8 nucleotides matching TRBD2. V was pared by 0 bases and J by 4 bases, with 5 bases of the junction left unmatched. In germline, CDR1 is LGHNA, CDR2 YSLEER. This CDR3 contains 16 residues. CDR3 in amino acids: CASSQDKERGYNEQFF. The CDR3 DNA reads as TGCGCCAGCAGCCAAGATAAAGAGCGGGGGTACAATGAGCAGTTCTTC.

The genes are TRBV11-2 and TRBJ1-2; maybe TRBD1 (6 bases). In germline, CDR1 is SGHAT, CDR2 FQNNGV. CDR3 length equals 15 residues. V was shortened by 5 bases and J by 6 bases, with 19 bases between the two germline ends. The CDR3 spells CASSQQGRGLDGYTF. The DNA for the CDR3 is TGTGCCAGCAGCCAACAGGGCCGGGGCCTTGATGGCTACACCTTC.